This T cell receptor (beta chain) originates from a study of CD8 T cells in Susac syndrome. CDR1 and CDR2 from the germline V gene are SQVTM and ANQGSEA. The CDR3 contains 20 residues. The J segment lost 0 bases and the V segment lost 7 bases, leaving 22 bases of the junction unmatched. Random hexamers were used to reverse transcribe about 0.45 to 1 ug of RNA. Via MiXCR, TCRdb re-called the immunoSEQ multiplex PCR reads, giving one row per CDR3 protein. This sample yields fewer than 300,000 distinct CDR3 sequences, of which 80% to 90% are seen a single time; over 0.1% belongs to the top ten. Sequencing was performed on CD8+ T cells from PBMCs. This TCR came from a human donor with multiple sclerosis. This chain joins TRBV29-1 and TRBJ2-1, with TRBD2 identical over 9 bases. CDR3 loop: CSALGSSGIISPSSYNEQFF. In nucleotides, the CDR3 is TGCAGCGCCCTAGGCTCTAGCGGGATAATTTCGCCGAGCTCCTACAATGAGCAGTTCTTC.